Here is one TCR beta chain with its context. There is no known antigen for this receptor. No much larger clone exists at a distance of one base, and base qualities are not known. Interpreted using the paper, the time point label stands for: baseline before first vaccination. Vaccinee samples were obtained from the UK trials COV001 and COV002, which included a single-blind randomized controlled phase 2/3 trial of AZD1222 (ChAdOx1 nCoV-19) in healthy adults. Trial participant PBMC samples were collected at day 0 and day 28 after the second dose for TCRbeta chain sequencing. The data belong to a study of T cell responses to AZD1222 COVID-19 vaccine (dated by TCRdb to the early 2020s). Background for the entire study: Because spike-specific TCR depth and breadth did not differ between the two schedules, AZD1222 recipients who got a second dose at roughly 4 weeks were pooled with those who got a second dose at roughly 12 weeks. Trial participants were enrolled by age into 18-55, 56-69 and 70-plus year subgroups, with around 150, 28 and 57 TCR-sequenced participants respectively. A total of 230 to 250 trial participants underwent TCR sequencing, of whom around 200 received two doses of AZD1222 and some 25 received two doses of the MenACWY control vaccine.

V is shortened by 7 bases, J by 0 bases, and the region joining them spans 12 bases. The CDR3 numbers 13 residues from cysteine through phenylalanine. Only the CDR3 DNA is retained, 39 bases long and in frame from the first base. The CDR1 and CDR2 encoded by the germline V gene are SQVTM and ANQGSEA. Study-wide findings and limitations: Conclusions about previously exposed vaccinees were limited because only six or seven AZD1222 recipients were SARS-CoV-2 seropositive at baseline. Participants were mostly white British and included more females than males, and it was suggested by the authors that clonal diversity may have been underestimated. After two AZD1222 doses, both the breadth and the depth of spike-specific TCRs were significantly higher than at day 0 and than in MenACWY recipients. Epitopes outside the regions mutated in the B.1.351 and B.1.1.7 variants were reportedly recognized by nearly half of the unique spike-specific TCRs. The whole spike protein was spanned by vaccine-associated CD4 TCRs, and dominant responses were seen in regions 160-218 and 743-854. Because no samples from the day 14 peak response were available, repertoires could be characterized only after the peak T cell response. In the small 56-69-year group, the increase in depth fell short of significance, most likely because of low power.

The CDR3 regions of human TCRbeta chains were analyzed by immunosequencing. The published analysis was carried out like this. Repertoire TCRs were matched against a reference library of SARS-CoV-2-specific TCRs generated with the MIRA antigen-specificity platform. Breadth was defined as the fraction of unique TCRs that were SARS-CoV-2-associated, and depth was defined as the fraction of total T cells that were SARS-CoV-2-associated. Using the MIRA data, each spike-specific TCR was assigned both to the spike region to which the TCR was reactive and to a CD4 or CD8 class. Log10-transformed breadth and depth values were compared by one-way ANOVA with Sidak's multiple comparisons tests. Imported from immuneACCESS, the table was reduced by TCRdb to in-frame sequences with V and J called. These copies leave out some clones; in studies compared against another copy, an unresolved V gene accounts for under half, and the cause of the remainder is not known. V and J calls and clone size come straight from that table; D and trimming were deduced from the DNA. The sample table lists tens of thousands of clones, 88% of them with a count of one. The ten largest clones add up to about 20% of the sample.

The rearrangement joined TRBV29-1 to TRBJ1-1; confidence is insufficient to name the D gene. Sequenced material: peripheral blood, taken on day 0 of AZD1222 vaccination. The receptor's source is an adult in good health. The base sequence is TGCAGCGGCATCCCATTTATGAACACTGAAGCTTTCTTT. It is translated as CSGIPFMNTEAFF.